One and the same sample provided the 28 T cell receptor beta chains below, sequenced in a study of human T cells and chemical hapten exposure. Regarding time point: healthy volunteer bleed at 2 weeks. Unfractionated whole blood was the source of the extracted total RNA. Using its own MiXCR run on the RACE reads, TCRdb lists one record per CDR3 protein. The sample shows tens of thousands of distinct CDR3 sequences, nearly 7.5% of them seen only once. Material for sequencing was whole blood. Receptors were obtained from a human donor in good health. Some clones in this sample may be carry-over from other donors' samples.

V and J are TRBV9 and TRBJ1-1; tentative D call: TRBD1 (6 bases). CDR1 and CDR2 from the germline V gene are SGDLS and YYNGEE. The V end lost 2 bases, the J end lost 3 bases, and 14 bases lay between the germline ends. This CDR3 region has 15 residues. CDR3 in amino acids: CASSVGGAGYTEAFF. The CDR3 region has the DNA TGTGCCAGCAGCGTGGGGGGCGCTGGGTACACTGAAGCTTTCTTT. Using reference TRBV9 and TRBJ1-1 for the parts outside the CDR3, the full variable domain is DSGVTQTPKHLITATGQRVTLRCSPRSGDLSVYWYQQSLDQGLQFLIQYYNGEERAKGNILERFSAQQFPDLHSELNLSSLELGDSALYFCASSVGGAGYTEAFFGQGTRLTVV.

This clonotype has a handful of counts. J is TRBJ1-1 and V is TRBV5-1, with unresolved D. The germline CDR1 and CDR2 sequences are SGHRS and YFSETQ. The V and J ends lost 4 bases and 2 bases respectively, with 9 bases between them. The CDR3 runs 13 residues. For the CDR3, the DNA is TGCGCCAGCAGCCCTGGAACAAACACTGAAGCTTTCTTT. Encoded protein: CASSPGTNTEAFF.

This clonotype turned up a few times. This chain links TRBV28 with TRBJ2-6; 9 nucleotides line up with TRBD1. Germline V lookup: CDR1 MDHEN, CDR2 SYDVKM. This CDR3 spans 19 amino acids. Germline trimming cut 5 bases from V and 4 bases from J; bases unmatched to any gene: 15. The CDR3 region has the DNA TGTGCCAGCAGTCCGGCTCCGGGACAGGGAGTCTCCGGGGCCAACGTCCTGACTTTC. Residues: CASSPAPGQGVSGANVLTF.

This clonotype was picked up a small number of times. This sequence joins TRBV20-1 and TRBJ2-1; TRBD1 aligns across 10 bases. The CDR3 consists of 15 residues. Germline loops: CDR1 DFQATT, CDR2 SNEGSKA (reference sequence). V was clipped by 1 base and J by 7 bases; unmatched bases: 7. The CDR3 loop reads CSARARDRGENEQFF. In DNA form, the CDR3 reads TGCAGTGCTAGAGCGAGGGACAGGGGCGAAAATGAGCAGTTCTTC.

V gene TRBV2 combines with J gene TRBJ2-6; D uncertain. Germline CDR1 is SNHLY and CDR2 is FYNNEI. Trimming pared 11 bases from V and 0 bases from J, leaving 17 bases between. The CDR3 is made up of 16 amino acids. The CDR3 nucleotides are TGTGCCGGATCGGACGGATGGAGCTCTGGGGCCAACGTCCTGACTTTC. This translates into CAGSDGWSSGANVLTF.

This clonotype was seen at least ten times. The chain joins TRBV6-5 to TRBJ2-5, with 7 bases identical to TRBD1. Germline CDR1 and CDR2: MNHEY and SVGAGI. V was clipped by 5 bases and J by 5 bases; unmatched bases: 14. CDR3 length equals 16 residues. The CDR3 DNA is TGTGCCAGCAGTAAAGGGGACCCACAGGGGTCCGAGACCCAGTACTTC. As protein: CASSKGDPQGSETQYF.

This clonotype appeared many times. The J gene is TRBJ2-1, the V gene TRBV24-1; maybe TRBD1 (5 bases). The CDR3 is made up of 16 amino acids. The germline CDR1 and CDR2 sequences are KGHDR and SFDVKD. Trimming removed 4 bases at V and 1 base at J, with 13 bases between. The CDR3 region has the DNA TGTGCCACCAGTGACCCCACAGGTGTTTCCTACAATGAGCAGTTCTTC. This codes for CATSDPTGVSYNEQFF.

This clonotype has at least ten counts. The V call is TRBV6-6, the J call TRBJ2-1; 9 bases fit TRBD1. The V segment lost 10 bases and the J segment 2 bases; nucleotides outside the gene matches: 6. Germline CDR1 is MNHNY and CDR2 is SVGAGI (reference sequence). The CDR3 is 14 amino acids. The DNA of the CDR3 is TGTGCCACCCGGACAGGGGCAGCCTACAATGAGCAGTTCTTC. As protein: CATRTGAAYNEQFF.

This clonotype was detected only a few times. The V gene is TRBV9, the J gene TRBJ2-3; D gene unclear. The ends were cut back, 0 bases at V and 6 bases at J, with 5 bases in the middle. The CDR3 length is 12 residues. CDR1 is SGDLS and CDR2 is YYNGEE in the germline V gene. The CDR3 nucleotides read TGTGCCAGCAGCGTAGGAGTGGATACGCAGTATTTT. This gives the protein CASSVGVDTQYF.

This clonotype was picked up many times. The rearrangement joins TRBV12-3 or TRBV12-4 to TRBJ2-7; D not certain. The length of the CDR3 is 14 residues. The V end was cut by 1 base, the J end by 1 base, with 8 bases between. The CDR3 sequence: CASSLGELSYEQYF. The CDR3 nucleotides read TGTGCCAGCAGTTTAGGAGAATTGTCCTACGAGCAGTACTTC.

This clonotype was seen a handful of times. V and J are TRBV30 and TRBJ2-1; tentatively, D is TRBD1 (5 bases). The CDR3 runs 13 residues. Germline V lookup: CDR1 GTSNPN, CDR2 SVGIG (reference sequence). V shed 2 bases and J shed 7 bases, with 12 bases lying between them. This CDR3 is CAWSRGRVNEQFF. The CDR3 DNA follows: TGTGCCTGGAGTAGGGGCAGAGTTAATGAGCAGTTCTTC.

In this sample, this clonotype turned up a few times. The rearrangement joins TRBV5-1 to TRBJ1-1; D not resolved. V gave up 4 bases and J gave up 0 bases, with 10 bases separating them. Germline V gives CDR1 SGHRS, CDR2 YFSETQ. The CDR3 totals 14 residues. For the CDR3, the DNA is TGCGCCAGCAGCACGGACGGCATGAACACTGAAGCTTTCTTT. This gives the protein CASSTDGMNTEAFF.

Only a few counts were recorded for this clonotype. The chain combines TRBV27 with TRBJ1-1; 8 bases line up with TRBD1. The CDR3 has 14 amino acids. V was clipped by 8 bases and J by 5 bases; unmatched bases: 10. Per the germline V gene, CDR1 is MNHEY and CDR2 is SMNVEV (reference sequence). The CDR3 bases are TGTGCCAGCGTCGCACAGGGGGGTGGGACTGAAGCTTTCTTT. This translates into CASVAQGGGTEAFF.

The chain recombines TRBV5-1 with TRBJ2-3; D remains unclear. Germline V CDR1 and CDR2: SGHRS, YFSETQ. The CDR3 is made up of 14 amino acids. The V end was cut by 0 bases, the J end by 6 bases, with 11 bases between. This CDR3 reads CASSLEAGRDTQYF. The CDR3 region has the DNA TGCGCCAGCAGCTTGGAGGCAGGTCGGGATACGCAGTATTTT.

The chain recombines TRBV18 with TRBJ1-2; 8 positions agree with TRBD1. The trim removed 3 bases at V and 5 bases at J, leaving 8 bases unmatched. Germline loops: CDR1 KGHSH, CDR2 LQKENI. This CDR3 spans 15 amino acids. This CDR3 reads CASSPGAGGYYGYTF. CDR3 sequence (DNA): TGTGCCAGCTCACCGGGGGCAGGGGGCTATTATGGCTACACCTTC.

This clonotype was picked up many times. The genes are TRBV5-6 and TRBJ2-4, with no clear D. This CDR3 has 14 amino acids. Trimming cost V 6 bases and J 1 base, with 11 bases left between them. Germline-derived CDR1 and CDR2 are SGHDT and YYEEEE. The CDR3 loop reads CASTLAGAKNIQYF. Written as DNA, the CDR3 is TGTGCCAGCACGTTGGCCGGGGCCAAAAACATTCAGTACTTC.

In this sample, this clonotype turned up many times. The chain uses TRBV20-1 and TRBJ2-1, with D unresolved. Germline V lookup: CDR1 DFQATT, CDR2 SNEGSKA (reference sequence). Trimming stripped 1 base from V and 0 bases from J, with 7 bases between. This CDR3 contains 14 residues. The CDR3 here is CSARVVSSYNEQFF. DNA for the CDR3: TGCAGTGCTAGAGTGGTCAGCTCCTACAATGAGCAGTTCTTC.

This clonotype was observed many times. The V and J genes are TRBV12-3 or TRBV12-4 and TRBJ2-1; 11 nucleotides agree with TRBD2. The CDR3 runs 18 residues. The V segment lost 3 bases and the J segment 7 bases; nucleotides outside the gene matches: 14. CDR3 DNA sequence: TGTGCCAGCAGTTTTGGGCTAGCGGGAGGTCCACTCCTTAATGAGCAGTTCTTC. It translates to CASSFGLAGGPLLNEQFF.

Details on this clonotype: It may be a read error: a sequence one base away is much more abundant. The gene calls are TRBV11-2 and TRBJ2-3; the D is unclear. CDR1 SGHAT and CDR2 FQNNGV come from the germline V gene. The length of the CDR3 is 12 residues. Trimming stripped 7 bases from V and 0 bases from J, with 5 bases between. Written as DNA, the CDR3 is TGTGCCAGCACCTCCAGCACAGATACGCAGTATTTT. Amino acid sequence: CASTSSTDTQYF.

This clonotype has at least ten counts. The chain joins TRBV18 to TRBJ1-2; D is perhaps TRBD1 (6 bases). Germline-derived CDR1 and CDR2 are KGHSH and LQKENI. Trimming cost V 6 bases and J 0 bases, with 14 bases left between them. This CDR3 has 15 amino acids. The CDR3 region has the DNA TGTGCCAGCTCTTTCAAACAGGGAACTAACTATGGCTACACCTTC. Translating gives CASSFKQGTNYGYTF.

This clonotype has more than one count but fewer than ten. The chain recombines TRBV5-1 with TRBJ2-1; 11 bases line up with TRBD2. The V and J ends lost 4 bases and 3 bases, in that order; junction bases with no gene match: 9. Per germline, CDR1 SGHRS and CDR2 YFSETQ. The CDR3 extends over 17 amino acids. The CDR3 region is CASSPTGTSGNYNEQFF. CDR3 bases: TGCGCCAGCAGCCCGACCGGGACTAGCGGAAACTACAATGAGCAGTTCTTC.

In its sample, this clonotype was seen many times. The chain uses TRBV12-3 or TRBV12-4 and TRBJ1-1; a possible D gene is TRBD1 (6 bases). This CDR3 is 12 amino acids long. V dropped 2 bases and J dropped 9 bases, with 10 bases sitting between them. CDR3 in amino acids: CASSLTRDKAFF. The CDR3 DNA reads TGTGCCAGCAGTTTAACCCGGGACAAAGCTTTCTTT.

This clonotype is categorized as medium-sized. The chain recombines TRBV20-1 with TRBJ2-1, with D possibly TRBD1 on 6 matching bases. The germline V and J ends were trimmed by 5 bases and 4 bases, with 12 bases remaining between them. The germline V gene encodes CDR1 DFQATT and CDR2 SNEGSKA (reference sequence). The CDR3 length is 13 residues. The CDR3 spells CSALPQGYNEQFF. The CDR3 coding sequence is TGCAGTGCTCTTCCTCAGGGGTACAATGAGCAGTTCTTC.

This clonotype was recorded at least ten times. The chain recombines TRBV12-3 or TRBV12-4 with TRBJ2-1, with D possibly matching TRBD2 (6 bases). This CDR3 comprises 14 residues. V lost 5 bases, J lost 9 bases, and 17 bases lay in between. CDR3 protein: CASSLDQGLSEQFF. The CDR3, as DNA: TGTGCCAGCAGTCTAGACCAGGGACTTAGTGAGCAGTTCTTC.

This clonotype was detected ten times or more. V and J are TRBV3-1 and TRBJ1-5; no reliable D call. CDR1 and CDR2 (germline): LGHDT, YNNKEL (reference sequence). This CDR3 comprises 14 residues. V lost 6 bases and J lost 5, with 14 bases in between. The CDR3 nucleotides are TGTGCCAGCAGTCTTGGACGGTTGGATCAGCCCCAGCATTTT. It specifies CASSLGRLDQPQHF.

This clonotype showed up many times. The rearrangement uses TRBV7-2 and TRBJ1-5; D remains unclear. Trimming took 4 bases from V and 5 from J, leaving 12 bases between them. The CDR3 is 14 residues long. Germline CDR1 reads SGHTA; CDR2 reads FQGNSA. As DNA, the CDR3 is TGTGCCAGCAGCTACACCACGGATTATCAGCCCCAGCATTTT. This translates into CASSYTTDYQPQHF. The complete variable domain, with remaining parts taken from reference TRBV7-2 and TRBJ1-5, reads GAGVSQSPSNKVTEKGKDVELRCDPISGHTALYWYRQSLGQGLEFLIYFQGNSAPDKSGLPSDRFSAERTGGSVSTLTIQRTQQEDSAVYLCASSYTTDYQPQHFGDGTRLSIL.

This clonotype appeared a few times. The gene calls are TRBV12-3 or TRBV12-4 and TRBJ2-3; D unclear. With 0 bases removed from V and 4 bases from J, the gap between germline ends came to 14 bases. The CDR3 is made up of 16 amino acids. For the CDR3, the DNA is TGTGCCAGCAGTTTAGCGCTGGGAACTCGGGCAGATACGCAGTATTTT. Translating it yields CASSLALGTRADTQYF.

In its sample, this clonotype was seen a few times. The chain employs TRBV27 and TRBJ1-2; 10 nucleotides agree with TRBD1. Germline V gene lookup returns CDR1 MNHEY and CDR2 SMNVEV (reference sequence). CDR3 size: 14 residues. J lost 14 bases, V lost 7 bases, and 16 bases had no gene match. This CDR3 reads CASKTGTGVMVKTF. DNA for the CDR3: TGTGCCAGCAAAACCGGGACAGGGGTGATGGTTAAAACCTTC.